Listed below are T cell receptor beta chains from one sample, sequenced in a study of blood T cell repertoires in COVID-19. TCRdb's copy holds only in-frame clones and misses some; the assay was immunoSEQ multiplex PCR. The sample carries 300,000 to 450,000 clones, 85% recorded once. Material: peripheral blood. The receptor source for this set is a woman between 18 and 29 years old with acute or convalescent COVID-19. The CDR3 runs from the conserved cysteine through the conserved F or W. D genes are given only for firm matches. For some rows the clone size is stated as once, few or many, or as a class when expanded; others skip it.

length: 16; V: TRBV6-1; size: few; J: TRBJ2-1; D: .; CDR3: CASSGPPEGTYNEQFF; DNA: TGTGCCAGCAGTGGGCCCCCAGAGGGTACCTACAATGAGCAGTTCTTC
length: 15; V: TRBV5-5; size: .; J: TRBJ1-5; D: .; CDR3: CASSTAGPGNQPQHF; DNA: TGTGCCAGCAGTACTGCGGGCCCGGGCAATCAGCCCCAGCATTTT
length: 13; V: TRBV6-5; size: .; J: TRBJ1-1; D: .; CDR3: CASIKQGNTEAFF; DNA: TGTGCCAGCATCAAACAGGGGAACACTGAAGCTTTCTTT
length: 16; V: TRBV24-1; size: .; J: TRBJ1-5; D: TRBD1; CDR3: CATSDFRTGVNQPQHF; DNA: TGTGCCACCAGTGATTTTCGGACAGGGGTCAATCAGCCCCAGCATTTT
length: 12; V: TRBV6-6; size: once; J: TRBJ2-7; D: .; CDR3: CATKGGPYEQYF; DNA: TGTGCCACCAAGGGGGGGCCGTACGAGCAGTACTTC
length: 15; V: TRBV9; size: .; J: TRBJ1-6; D: .; CDR3: CASSPLGGAGSPLHF; DNA: TGTGCCAGCAGCCCCCTAGGAGGCGCCGGGTCACCCCTCCACTTT
length: 14; V: TRBV29-1; size: .; J: TRBJ1-1; D: TRBD1; CDR3: CSVERDRGGTEAFF; DNA: TGCAGCGTTGAACGGGACAGGGGGGGCACTGAAGCTTTCTTT
length: 13; V: TRBV9; size: .; J: TRBJ2-7; D: .; CDR3: CASSVAGDHEQYF; DNA: TGTGCCAGCAGCGTAGCGGGAGACCACGAGCAGTACTTC
length: 13; V: TRBV19; size: .; J: TRBJ2-4; D: .; CDR3: CASSIIAKNIQYF; DNA: TGTGCCAGTAGTATCATAGCCAAAAACATTCAGTACTTC
length: 13; V: TRBV2; size: .; J: TRBJ2-2; D: TRBD1; CDR3: CARDRGDTGELFF; DNA: TGTGCCAGAGACAGGGGCGACACCGGGGAGCTGTTTTTT
length: 15; V: TRBV5-6; size: once; J: TRBJ2-2; D: TRBD2; CDR3: CASSPAGVHTGELFF; DNA: TGTGCCAGCAGCCCAGCGGGAGTGCACACCGGGGAGCTGTTTTTT
length: 13; V: TRBV6-5; size: few; J: TRBJ1-2; D: TRBD1; CDR3: CASRDRANYGYTF; DNA: TGTGCCAGCAGGGACAGGGCGAACTATGGCTACACCTTC
length: 16; V: TRBV5-1; size: .; J: TRBJ1-1; D: TRBD1; CDR3: CASSSAPGQAGVEAFF; DNA: TGCGCCAGCAGCTCGGCTCCGGGACAGGCGGGCGTTGAAGCTTTCTTT
length: 14; V: TRBV3-1/TRBV3-2; size: .; J: TRBJ1-6; D: .; CDR3: CASLESSYNSPLHF; DNA: TGTGCCAGCCTGGAGAGCTCCTATAATTCACCCCTCCACTTT
length: 13; V: TRBV2; size: .; J: TRBJ2-7; D: .; CDR3: CASTGGIDYEQYF; DNA: TGTGCCAGCACTGGAGGGATCGACTACGAGCAGTACTTC
length: 14; V: TRBV5-1; size: .; J: TRBJ1-2; D: TRBD1; CDR3: CASSPGQVNYGYTF; DNA: TGCGCCAGCAGCCCCGGACAGGTTAACTATGGCTACACCTTC
length: 16; V: TRBV4-1; size: .; J: TRBJ2-3; D: TRBD2; CDR3: CASSDPSGPSTDTQYF; DNA: TGCGCCAGCAGCGACCCTAGCGGGCCGAGCACAGATACGCAGTATTTT
length: 12; V: TRBV6-5; size: few; J: TRBJ1-2; D: .; CDR3: CASTEIDSRYTF; DNA: TGTGCCAGTACCGAAATAGACAGCCGCTACACCTTC
length: 16; V: TRBV14; size: .; J: TRBJ2-2; D: TRBD1; CDR3: CASSQPGTGYSGELFF; DNA: TGTGCCAGCAGCCAGCCCGGGACAGGGTACAGCGGGGAGCTGTTTTTT
length: 13; V: TRBV7-3; size: once; J: TRBJ2-3; D: .; CDR3: CASSLIGGDTQYF; DNA: TGTGCCAGCAGCTTAATTGGGGGGGATACGCAGTATTTT
length: 17; V: TRBV6-4; size: .; J: TRBJ2-1; D: TRBD2; CDR3: CASSPPSWREGYNEQFF; DNA: TGTGCCAGCAGTCCCCCTTCTTGGCGGGAGGGTTACAATGAGCAGTTCTTC
length: 15; V: TRBV5-6; size: .; J: TRBJ1-5; D: .; CDR3: CASSLEGYQQEPQHF; DNA: TGTGCCAGCAGCTTGGAAGGGTACCAACAGGAGCCCCAGCATTTT
length: 13; V: TRBV2; size: .; J: TRBJ1-2; D: .; CDR3: CASSPEAAGGYTF; DNA: TGTGCCAGCAGTCCCGAGGCCGCTGGTGGCTACACCTTC
length: 15; V: TRBV5-1; size: .; J: TRBJ1-4; D: .; CDR3: CASSLDRATNEKLFF; DNA: TGCGCCAGCAGCTTGGACAGGGCCACTAATGAAAAACTGTTTTTT
length: 12; V: TRBV11-2; size: .; J: TRBJ1-1; D: .; CDR3: CASSLVAGGAFF; DNA: TGTGCCAGCAGCTTAGTAGCCGGTGGGGCTTTCTTT
length: 14; V: TRBV9; size: .; J: TRBJ2-1; D: .; CDR3: CASSVFQINNEQFF; DNA: TGTGCCAGCAGCGTATTCCAAATCAACAATGAGCAGTTCTTC
length: 16; V: TRBV2; size: .; J: TRBJ1-3; D: .; CDR3: CASSYRTTSSGNTIYF; DNA: TGTGCCAGCAGTTACCGAACTACCAGCTCTGGAAACACCATATATTTT
length: 12; V: TRBV2; size: .; J: TRBJ1-1; D: .; CDR3: CAKSVMNTEAFF; DNA: TGTGCCAAGTCAGTTATGAACACTGAAGCTTTCTTT
length: 13; V: TRBV5-6; size: .; J: TRBJ2-7; D: .; CDR3: CASSFGINYEQYF; DNA: TGTGCCAGCAGCTTCGGGATTAACTACGAGCAGTACTTC
length: 14; V: TRBV2; size: .; J: TRBJ2-1; D: .; CDR3: CASTRWGGRNEQFF; DNA: TGTGCCAGCACGAGGTGGGGGGGCCGCAATGAGCAGTTCTTC
length: 15; V: TRBV18; size: .; J: TRBJ1-6; D: .; CDR3: CASSLRTGDDSPLHF; DNA: TGTGCCAGCTCACTCCGGACGGGGGACGATTCACCCCTCCACTTT
length: 15; V: TRBV12-5; size: .; J: TRBJ2-1; D: TRBD1; CDR3: CASGLGTGRDNEQFF; DNA: TGTGCTAGTGGTCTGGGGACAGGGCGTGACAATGAGCAGTTCTTC
length: 12; V: TRBV2; size: .; J: TRBJ2-7; D: .; CDR3: CASSVTDYEQYF; DNA: TGTGCCAGCAGTGTGACAGACTACGAGCAGTACTTC
length: 13; V: TRBV6-5; size: .; J: TRBJ1-1; D: .; CDR3: CASSYDSYTEAFF; DNA: TGTGCCAGCAGCTACGACAGTTACACTGAAGCTTTCTTT
length: 14; V: TRBV5-1; size: .; J: TRBJ2-3; D: .; CDR3: CASSLGLRTDTQYF; DNA: TGCGCCAGCAGCTTAGGACTCAGGACGGATACGCAGTATTTT
length: 23; V: TRBV27; size: .; J: TRBJ2-3; D: TRBD2; CDR3: CASSEKPSGPQFASSSLTDTQYF; DNA: TGTGCCAGCAGCGAGAAGCCTAGCGGGCCCCAGTTTGCCTCCTCCTCTTTAACAGATACGCAGTATTTT
length: 12; V: TRBV9; size: few; J: TRBJ2-7; D: TRBD1; CDR3: CASSATGDEQYF; DNA: TGTGCCAGCAGCGCGACAGGGGACGAGCAGTACTTC
length: 15; V: TRBV20-1; size: .; J: TRBJ1-1; D: TRBD1; CDR3: CSASRQGPEVTEAFF; DNA: TGCAGTGCTAGTCGACAGGGTCCCGAAGTGACTGAAGCTTTCTTT
length: 14; V: TRBV7-2; size: .; J: TRBJ1-2; D: .; CDR3: CASSLPGVYYGYTF; DNA: TGTGCCAGCAGCTTACCAGGCGTCTACTATGGCTACACCTTC
length: 15; V: TRBV10-3; size: .; J: TRBJ2-1; D: .; CDR3: CAISGPRSGYNEQFF; DNA: TGTGCCATCAGTGGCCCCAGGAGCGGGTACAATGAGCAGTTCTTC
length: 15; V: TRBV29-1; size: .; J: TRBJ2-7; D: TRBD2; CDR3: CSAGGAGSSSYEQYF; DNA: TGCAGCGCTGGGGGAGCGGGATCCAGTTCCTACGAGCAGTACTTC
length: 17; V: TRBV5-1; size: .; J: TRBJ2-2; D: TRBD1; CDR3: CASSSTGTGGYTGELFF; DNA: TGCGCCAGCAGCTCTACCGGGACAGGGGGCTACACCGGGGAGCTGTTTTTT